These T cell receptor beta chains were read from a single sample in a study of blood T cell repertoires in COVID-19. The assay was immunoSEQ multiplex PCR, and TCRdb's table has in-frame clones only and misses some. In the table there are about 250,000 clones, approximately 90% of which are singletons. Sequencing used PBMCs or T cells enriched from blood (not recorded which). Receptors originate from a man aged 35 to 55 who had recovered from COVID-19. Each CDR3 is given with its conserved first and last residue. The order of the fields is clone size, CDR3 length, J gene, V gene, D gene, CDR3 protein, CDR3 DNA. D genes are given only for firm matches. Where a row states a size, it is once, few, many or the class of an expanded clone; other rows omit it.

>once|18|TRBJ2-3|TRBV9|TRBD2
CASSERILGDYEPDTQYF
TGTGCCAGCAGCGAGAGGATTTTAGGGGACTATGAACCAGATACGCAGTATTTT
>NA|17|TRBJ2-1|TRBV2|TRBD2
CASRSSGRTSPYNEQFF
TGTGCCAGCAGGTCCAGCGGGAGAACCTCGCCCTACAATGAGCAGTTCTTC
>NA|14|TRBJ1-2|TRBV27|TRBD1
CASRKAGGHYGYTF
TGTGCCAGCAGGAAAGCAGGGGGCCACTATGGCTACACCTTC
>NA|14|TRBJ1-6|TRBV2|NA
CASRTGTTNSPLHF
TGTGCCAGCAGGACCGGGACAACGAATTCACCCCTCCACTTT
>NA|14|TRBJ1-6|TRBV3-1/TRBV3-2|NA
CASSQGQYNSPLHF
TGTGCCAGCAGCCAAGGACAGTATAATTCACCCCTCCACTTT
>once|15|TRBJ2-5|TRBV3-1/TRBV3-2|TRBD1
CASSQERGQGETQYF
TGTGCCAGCAGCCAAGAAAGGGGACAGGGAGAGACCCAGTACTTC
>NA|19|TRBJ2-1|TRBV24-1|TRBD2
CATSDPAGVGSGAPNEQFF
TGTGCCACCAGTGATCCAGCGGGAGTGGGTTCTGGGGCACCAAATGAGCAGTTCTTC
>NA|15|TRBJ2-1|TRBV9|NA
CASSVAGTPLQEQFF
TGTGCCAGCAGCGTAGCCGGGACTCCCCTGCAAGAGCAGTTCTTC
>NA|13|TRBJ1-3|TRBV30|NA
CAWNRVSGNTIYF
TGTGCCTGGAATCGGGTCTCTGGAAACACCATATATTTT
>NA|14|TRBJ1-2|TRBV6-6|TRBD1
CASREDRERNGYTF
TGTGCCAGCAGAGAAGACAGGGAGAGAAATGGCTACACCTTC
>NA|15|TRBJ2-2|TRBV19|TRBD2
CASSMREKGTGELFF
TGTGCCAGTAGTATGCGGGAGAAAGGCACCGGGGAGCTGTTTTTT